The entry below gives a single T cell receptor beta chain sequence along with its context. Its antigen is not identified. V was clipped by 10 bases and J by 2 bases; unmatched bases: 11. Germline V gene data show CDR1 as LNHDA and CDR2 as SQIVND (reference sequence). This CDR3 spans 15 amino acids. Measured with immunoSEQ multiplex PCR; TCRdb has only the in-frame clones, and not every one. Found here are roughly 76,000 clones, 85% of them singletons; the top ten hold 3.1%. This record belongs to a study of OX40 agonist ivuxolimab in advanced cancers. Study-wide context: A mean age of roughly 62 years, range about 20 to 85, was recorded, and approximately 79% were male.

Study outcomes and limitations: Blood T cells, both CD4+ and CD8+, expanded clonally by week 6 at 0.1 to 3.0 mg/kg.

This TCR was sampled from an adult with an advanced solid tumor such as melanoma, head and neck, liver or kidney cancer. This specimen consisted of CD4+ or CD8+ T cells sorted from blood, obtained in a trial of the OX40 agonist ivuxolimab. The V gene is TRBV19, the J gene TRBJ2-3; 8 nucleotides agree with TRBD2. As DNA, the CDR3 is TGTGCCACCTCCTCTTCAGCGGGGGCCACAGATACGCAGTATTTT. Residues: CATSSSAGATDTQYF.